The source of this T cell receptor (beta chain) is a study of monozygotic twins with inflammatory bowel disease. From the 5' RACE reads, TCRdb lists one entry per CDR3 protein and no DNA. The sample has some 440,000 distinct CDR3 sequences; the top ten hold 2.4%. CDR3 length: 15 residues. CDR1 is DFQATT, CDR2 SNEGSKA, per germline (reference sequence). The rearrangement uses TRBV20-1 and TRBJ2-6; TCRdb picks TRBD1, but there is no DNA to check that call. The TCR comes from a human donor with ulcerative colitis or Crohn's disease, or a healthy co-twin of an affected twin (not recorded which). Specimen: blood. The CDR3 spells CSASQGNSGANVLTF.